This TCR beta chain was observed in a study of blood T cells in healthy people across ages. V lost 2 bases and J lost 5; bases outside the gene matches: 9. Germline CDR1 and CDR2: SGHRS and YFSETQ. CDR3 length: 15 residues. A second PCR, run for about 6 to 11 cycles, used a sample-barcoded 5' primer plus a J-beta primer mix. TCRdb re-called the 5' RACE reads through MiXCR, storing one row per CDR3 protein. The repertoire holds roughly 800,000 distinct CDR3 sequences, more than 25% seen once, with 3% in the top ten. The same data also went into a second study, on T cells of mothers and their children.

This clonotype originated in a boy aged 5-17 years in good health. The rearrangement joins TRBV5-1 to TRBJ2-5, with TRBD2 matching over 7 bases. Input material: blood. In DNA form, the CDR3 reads TGCGCCAGCAGCTTAATAGCGGGTACAGACGAGACCCAGTACTTC. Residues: CASSLIAGTDETQYF.